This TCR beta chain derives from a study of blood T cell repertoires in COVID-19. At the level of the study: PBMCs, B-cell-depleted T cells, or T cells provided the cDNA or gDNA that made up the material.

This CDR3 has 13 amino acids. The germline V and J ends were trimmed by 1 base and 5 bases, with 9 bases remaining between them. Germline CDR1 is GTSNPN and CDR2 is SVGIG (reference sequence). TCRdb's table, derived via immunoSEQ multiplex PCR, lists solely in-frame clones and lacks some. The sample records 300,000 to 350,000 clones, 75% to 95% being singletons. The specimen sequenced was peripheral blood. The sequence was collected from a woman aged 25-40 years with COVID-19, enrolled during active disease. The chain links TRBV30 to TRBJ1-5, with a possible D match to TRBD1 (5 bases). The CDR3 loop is CAWSGGLDQPQHF. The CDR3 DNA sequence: TGTGCCTGGAGTGGGGGCCTGGATCAGCCCCAGCATTTT.